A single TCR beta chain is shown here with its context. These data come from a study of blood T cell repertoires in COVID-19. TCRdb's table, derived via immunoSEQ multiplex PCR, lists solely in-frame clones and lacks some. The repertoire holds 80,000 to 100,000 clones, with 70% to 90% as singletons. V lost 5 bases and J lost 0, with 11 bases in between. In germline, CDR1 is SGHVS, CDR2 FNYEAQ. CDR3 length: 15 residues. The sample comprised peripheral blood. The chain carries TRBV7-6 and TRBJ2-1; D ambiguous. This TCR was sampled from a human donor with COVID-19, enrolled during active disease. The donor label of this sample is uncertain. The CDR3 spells CASSPRHNSYNEQFF. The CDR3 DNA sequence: TGTGCCAGCAGCCCGAGACACAACTCCTACAATGAGCAGTTCTTC.